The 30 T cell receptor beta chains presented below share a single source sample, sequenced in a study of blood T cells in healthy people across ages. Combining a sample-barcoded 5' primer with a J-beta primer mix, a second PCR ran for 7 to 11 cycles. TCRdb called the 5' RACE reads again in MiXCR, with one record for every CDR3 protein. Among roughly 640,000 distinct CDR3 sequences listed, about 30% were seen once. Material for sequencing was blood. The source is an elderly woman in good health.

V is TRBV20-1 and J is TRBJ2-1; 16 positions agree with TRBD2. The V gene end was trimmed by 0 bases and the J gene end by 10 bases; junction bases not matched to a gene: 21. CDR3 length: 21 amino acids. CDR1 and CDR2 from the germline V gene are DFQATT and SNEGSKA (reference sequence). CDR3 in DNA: TGCAGTGCTAGAGATTTTTCCGGGACTAGCGGGGGGGCTAGCAATTGTGGGGAGCAGTTCTTC. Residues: CSARDFSGTSGGASNCGEQFF.

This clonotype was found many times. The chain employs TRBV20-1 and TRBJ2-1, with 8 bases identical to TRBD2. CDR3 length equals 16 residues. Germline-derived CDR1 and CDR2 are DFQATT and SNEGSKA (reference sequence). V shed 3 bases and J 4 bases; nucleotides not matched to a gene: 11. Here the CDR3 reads CSASPVGGGSYNEQFF. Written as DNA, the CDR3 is TGCAGTGCTAGTCCTGTTGGCGGGGGGTCTTACAATGAGCAGTTCTTC.

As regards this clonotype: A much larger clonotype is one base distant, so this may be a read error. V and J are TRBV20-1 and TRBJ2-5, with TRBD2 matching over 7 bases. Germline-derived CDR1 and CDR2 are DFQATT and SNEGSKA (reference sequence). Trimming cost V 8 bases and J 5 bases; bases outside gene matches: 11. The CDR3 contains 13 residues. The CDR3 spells CSLGRPGRETQYF. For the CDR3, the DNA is TGCAGTCTGGGGCGACCCGGGAGGGAGACCCAGTACTTC.

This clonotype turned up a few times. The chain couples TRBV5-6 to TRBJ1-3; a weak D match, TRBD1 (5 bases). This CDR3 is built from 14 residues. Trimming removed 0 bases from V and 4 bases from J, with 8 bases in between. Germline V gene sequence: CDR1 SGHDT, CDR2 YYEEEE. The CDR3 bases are TGTGCCAGCAGCTTGGTTCAGGGAGGAAACACCATATATTTT. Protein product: CASSLVQGGNTIYF.

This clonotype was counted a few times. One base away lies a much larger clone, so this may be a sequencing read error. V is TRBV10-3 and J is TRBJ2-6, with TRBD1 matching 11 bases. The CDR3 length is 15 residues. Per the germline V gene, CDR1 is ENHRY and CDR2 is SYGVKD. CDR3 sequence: CAIGTGGSGANVRTF. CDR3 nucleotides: TGTGCCATCGGGACAGGGGGGTCTGGGGCCAACGTCCGGACTTTC.

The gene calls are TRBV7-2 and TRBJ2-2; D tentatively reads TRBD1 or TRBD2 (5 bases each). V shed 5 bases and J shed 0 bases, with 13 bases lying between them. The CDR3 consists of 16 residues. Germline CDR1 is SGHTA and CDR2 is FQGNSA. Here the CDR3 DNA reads TGTGCCAGCAGCCTCTGGGGCGGGTCGAACACCGGGGAGCTGTTTTTT. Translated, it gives CASSLWGGSNTGELFF.

The CDR3 DNA reads as TGTGCCAGCAGGGGGACCGCAGATACGCAGTATTTT. The encoded protein is CASRGTADTQYF. The chain carries TRBV6-1 and TRBJ2-3, with D perhaps given as TRBD1 or TRBD2 (5 bases each). The CDR3 length is 12 residues. Per the germline V gene, CDR1 is MNHNS and CDR2 is SASEGT. V was pared by 6 bases and J by 4 bases, with 8 bases between.

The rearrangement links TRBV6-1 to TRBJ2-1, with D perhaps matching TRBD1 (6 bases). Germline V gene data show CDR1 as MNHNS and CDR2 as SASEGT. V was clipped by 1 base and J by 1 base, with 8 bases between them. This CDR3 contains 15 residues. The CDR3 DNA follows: TGTGCCAGCAGTGAAGTAGGGACATCCTACAATGAGCAGTTCTTC. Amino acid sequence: CASSEVGTSYNEQFF.

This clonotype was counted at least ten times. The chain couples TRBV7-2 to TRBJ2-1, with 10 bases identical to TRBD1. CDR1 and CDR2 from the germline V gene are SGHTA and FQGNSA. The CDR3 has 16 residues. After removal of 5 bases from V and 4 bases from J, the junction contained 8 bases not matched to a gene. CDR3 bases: TGTGCCAGCAGCCTTCGACAGGGGGCTGCGTACAATGAGCAGTTCTTC. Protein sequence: CASSLRQGAAYNEQFF.

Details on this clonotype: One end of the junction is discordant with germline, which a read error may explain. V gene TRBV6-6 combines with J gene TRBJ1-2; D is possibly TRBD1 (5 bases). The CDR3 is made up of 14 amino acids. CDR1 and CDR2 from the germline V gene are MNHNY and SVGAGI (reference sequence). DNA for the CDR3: TGTGCCGGCAGTTACTCGAGACAGCCCGGAGGCTACACCTTC. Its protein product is CAGSYSRQPGGYTF.

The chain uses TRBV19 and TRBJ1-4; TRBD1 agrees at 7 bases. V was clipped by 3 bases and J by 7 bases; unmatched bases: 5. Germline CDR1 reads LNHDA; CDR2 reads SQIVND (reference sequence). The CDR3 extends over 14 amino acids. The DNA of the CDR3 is TGTGCCAGTAGTATGACAGGGTTGGGTGAAAAACTGTTTTTT. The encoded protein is CASSMTGLGEKLFF.

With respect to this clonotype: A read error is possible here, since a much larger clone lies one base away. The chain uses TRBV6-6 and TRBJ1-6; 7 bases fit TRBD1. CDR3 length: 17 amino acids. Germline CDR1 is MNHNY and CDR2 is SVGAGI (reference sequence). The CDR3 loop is CASRNFGQALDNSPPHF. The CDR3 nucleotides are TGTGCCAGCAGGAACTTCGGACAGGCCCTAGATAATTCACCCCCCCACTTT.

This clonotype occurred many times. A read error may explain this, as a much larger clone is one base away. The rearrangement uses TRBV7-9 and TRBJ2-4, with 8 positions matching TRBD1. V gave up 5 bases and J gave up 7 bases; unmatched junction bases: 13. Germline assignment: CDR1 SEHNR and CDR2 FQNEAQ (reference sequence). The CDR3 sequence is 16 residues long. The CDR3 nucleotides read TGTGCCAGCAGCGCGAGGGACAGGACGGGAAGGAACATTCAGTACTTC. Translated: CASSARDRTGRNIQYF.

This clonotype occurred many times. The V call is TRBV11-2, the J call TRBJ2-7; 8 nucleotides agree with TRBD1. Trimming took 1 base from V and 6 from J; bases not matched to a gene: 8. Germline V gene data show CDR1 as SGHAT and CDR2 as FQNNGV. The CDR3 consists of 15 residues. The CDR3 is CASSLVWQGAVEQYF. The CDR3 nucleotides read TGTGCCAGCAGCTTAGTGTGGCAGGGGGCAGTCGAGCAGTACTTC.

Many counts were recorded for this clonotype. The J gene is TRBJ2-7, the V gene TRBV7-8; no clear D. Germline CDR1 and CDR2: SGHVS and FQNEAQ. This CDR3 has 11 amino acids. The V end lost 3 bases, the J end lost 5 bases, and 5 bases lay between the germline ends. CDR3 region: CASSFTHEQYF. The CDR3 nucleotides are TGTGCCAGCAGCTTCACCCACGAGCAGTACTTC. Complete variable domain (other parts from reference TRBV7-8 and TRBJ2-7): GAGVSQSPRYKVAKRGQDVALRCDPISGHVSLFWYQQALGQGPEFLTYFQNEAQLDKSGLPSDRFFAERPEGSVSTLKIQRTQQEDSAVYLCASSFTHEQYFGPGTRLTVT.

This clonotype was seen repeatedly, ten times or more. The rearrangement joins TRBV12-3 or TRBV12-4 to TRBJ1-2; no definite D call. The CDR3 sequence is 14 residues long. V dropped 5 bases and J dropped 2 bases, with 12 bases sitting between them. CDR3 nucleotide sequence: TGTGCCAGCAGTGACGCACCACCCAACTATGGCTACACCTTC. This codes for CASSDAPPNYGYTF.

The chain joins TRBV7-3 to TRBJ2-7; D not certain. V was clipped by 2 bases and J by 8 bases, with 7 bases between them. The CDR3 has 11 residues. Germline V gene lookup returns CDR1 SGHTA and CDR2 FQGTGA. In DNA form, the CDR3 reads TGTGCCAGCAGCTTAGGTTATCAGCAGTACTTC. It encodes CASSLGYQQYF.

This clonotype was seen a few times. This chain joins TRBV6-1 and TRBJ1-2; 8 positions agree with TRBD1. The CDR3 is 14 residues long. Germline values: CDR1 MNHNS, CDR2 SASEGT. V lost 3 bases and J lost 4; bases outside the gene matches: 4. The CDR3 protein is CASSDRGRGYGYTF. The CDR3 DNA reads TGTGCCAGCAGTGACAGGGGGCGAGGCTATGGCTACACCTTC.

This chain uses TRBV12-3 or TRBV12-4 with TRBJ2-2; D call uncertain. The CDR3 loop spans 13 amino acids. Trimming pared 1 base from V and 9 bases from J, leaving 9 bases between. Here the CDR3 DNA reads TGTGCCAGCAGTTTAGAGGGTTCGCGGGAGCTGTTTTTT. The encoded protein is CASSLEGSRELFF.

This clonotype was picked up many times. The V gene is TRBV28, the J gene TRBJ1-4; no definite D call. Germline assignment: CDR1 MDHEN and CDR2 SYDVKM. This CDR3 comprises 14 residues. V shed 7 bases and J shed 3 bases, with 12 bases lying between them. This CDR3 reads CASKDSRPNEKLFF. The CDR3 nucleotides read TGTGCCAGCAAAGATTCACGCCCTAATGAAAAACTGTTTTTT.

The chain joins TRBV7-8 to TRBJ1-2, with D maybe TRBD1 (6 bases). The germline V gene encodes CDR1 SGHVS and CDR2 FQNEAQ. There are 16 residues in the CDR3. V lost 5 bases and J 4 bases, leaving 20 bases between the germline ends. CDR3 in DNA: TGTGCCAGCAGCGTACTGGGGGGGCGCCGGGTCTATGGCTACACCTTC. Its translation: CASSVLGGRRVYGYTF.

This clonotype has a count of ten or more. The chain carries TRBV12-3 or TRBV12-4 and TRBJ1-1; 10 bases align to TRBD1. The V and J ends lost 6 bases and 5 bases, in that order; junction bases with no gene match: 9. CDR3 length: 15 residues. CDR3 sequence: CASRPRRQGATEAFF. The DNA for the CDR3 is TGTGCCAGCAGACCTCGCCGACAGGGGGCTACTGAAGCTTTCTTT.

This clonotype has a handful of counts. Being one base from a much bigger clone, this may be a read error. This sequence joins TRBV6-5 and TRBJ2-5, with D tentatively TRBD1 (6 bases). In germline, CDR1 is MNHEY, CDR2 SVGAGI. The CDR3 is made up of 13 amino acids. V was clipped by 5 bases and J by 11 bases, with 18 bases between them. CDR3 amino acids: CASSRNRDNEQYF. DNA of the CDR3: TGTGCCAGCAGTAGGAACAGGGACAATGAGCAGTACTTC.

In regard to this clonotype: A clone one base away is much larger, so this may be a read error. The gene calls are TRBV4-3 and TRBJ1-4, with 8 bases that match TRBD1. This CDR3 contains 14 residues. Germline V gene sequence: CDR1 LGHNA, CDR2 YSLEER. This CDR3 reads CANSQQGATEKLFF. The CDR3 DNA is TGCGCCAACAGCCAGCAGGGGGCTACTGAAAAACTGTTTTTT.

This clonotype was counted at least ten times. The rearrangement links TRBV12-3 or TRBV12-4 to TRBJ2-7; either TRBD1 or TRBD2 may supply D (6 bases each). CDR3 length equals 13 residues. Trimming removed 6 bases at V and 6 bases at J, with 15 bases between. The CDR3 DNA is TGTGCCAGCAGCCTACTGGGGGGCGGCGAGCAGTACTTC. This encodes CASSLLGGGEQYF.

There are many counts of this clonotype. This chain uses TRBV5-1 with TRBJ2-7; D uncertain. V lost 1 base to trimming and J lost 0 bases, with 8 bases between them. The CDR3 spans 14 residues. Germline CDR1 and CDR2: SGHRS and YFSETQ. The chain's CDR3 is CASSLTYSSYEQYF. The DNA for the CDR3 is TGCGCCAGCAGCTTGACCTACAGCTCCTACGAGCAGTACTTC.

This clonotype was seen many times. The CDR3 sequence is CASSQDSGSQETQYF. The CDR3 region has the DNA TGTGCCAGCAGCCAAGATTCCGGGTCCCAAGAGACCCAGTACTTC. The chain recombines TRBV12-3 or TRBV12-4 with TRBJ2-5, with D unresolved. The CDR3 covers 15 residues. V lost 6 bases, J lost 1 base, and 15 bases lay in between.

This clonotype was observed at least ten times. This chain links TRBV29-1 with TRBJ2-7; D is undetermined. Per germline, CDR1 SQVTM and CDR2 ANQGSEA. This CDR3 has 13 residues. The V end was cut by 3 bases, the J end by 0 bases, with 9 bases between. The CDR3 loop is CSVEETRSYEQYF. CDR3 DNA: TGCAGCGTTGAGGAGACACGCTCCTACGAGCAGTACTTC.

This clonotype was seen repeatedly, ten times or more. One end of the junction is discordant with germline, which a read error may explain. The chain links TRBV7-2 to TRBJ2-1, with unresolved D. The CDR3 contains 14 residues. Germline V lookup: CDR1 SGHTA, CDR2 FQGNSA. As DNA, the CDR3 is TGTGCCAGCCGCTTGGGTGGTAGCTTAAATGAGCAGTTCTTC. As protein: CASRLGGSLNEQFF.

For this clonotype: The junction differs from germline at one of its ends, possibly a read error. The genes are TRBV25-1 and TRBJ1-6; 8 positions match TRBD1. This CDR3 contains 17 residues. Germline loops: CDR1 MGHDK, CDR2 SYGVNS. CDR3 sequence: CASNESLPGTGYSPLHF. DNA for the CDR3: TGTGCCAGCAATGAAAGCCTCCCTGGGACAGGTTATTCACCCCTCCACTTT.